This paragraph reports one TCR beta chain. Its antigen remains unknown. These data come from a study of cytomegalovirus exposure and HLA in healthy donors. Study-level findings and limits: Presence/absence analyses rested on an assumption that sequencing depth was roughly uniform across donors.

V gave up 7 bases and J gave up 1 base, with 10 bases separating them. Germline CDR1 and CDR2: WSHSY and SAAADI. There are 13 residues in the CDR3. PCR primers comprised 60 Vbeta and 13 Jbeta primers. Libraries were prepared by immunoSEQ multiplex PCR; TCRdb keeps only in-frame clonotypes and omits some of them. The table lists some 92,000 clones, more than 70% of them singletons. V and J are TRBV10-2 and TRBJ1-1; D uncertain. The clonotype comes from a man aged 18-30 years in good health and CMV-seropositive. Source material: PBMCs. The CDR3 DNA sequence: TGCGCCAGCATTCCCCGGGAGAACACTGAAGCTTTCTTT. It specifies CASIPRENTEAFF.